A single sample gave rise to the 22 T cell receptor beta chains below, sequenced in a study of T cells in Graves' hyperthyroidism and ophthalmopathy. RNA transcripts were the template for amplifying TCR beta CDR3 regions. The HTBI primer set was used in a first-round RT-PCR of the TCR CDR3. TCRdb used MiXCR to reprocess the multiplex PCR reads, holding one entry per CDR3 protein. The repertoire holds about 640,000 distinct CDR3 sequences, with about a fifth as singletons. Sequencing was done on a sample of blood. The receptors come from a man aged 30-40 years with Graves' ophthalmopathy.

This clonotype was seen at least ten times. This sequence joins TRBV13 and TRBJ2-7; 7 positions agree with TRBD1. Germline CDR1 PRHDT, CDR2 FYEKMQ (reference sequence). This CDR3 is built from 14 residues. The V and J ends lost 2 bases and 3 bases, in that order; junction bases with no gene match: 4. Here the CDR3 reads CASSLRDSFYEQYF. The DNA for the CDR3 is TGTGCCAGCAGCTTACGGGACAGTTTCTACGAGCAGTACTTC.

The chain recombines TRBV20-1 with TRBJ2-1; TRBD2 matches 9 bases. The CDR3 loop spans 14 amino acids. V lost 3 bases to trimming and J lost 2 bases; unmatched junction nucleotides: 2. Germline CDR1 DFQATT, CDR2 SNEGSKA (reference sequence). This CDR3 is CSASRLAAYNEQFF. The CDR3 region has the DNA TGCAGTGCTAGCAGACTAGCGGCCTACAATGAGCAGTTCTTC.

V and J are TRBV18 and TRBJ2-1; possibly TRBD2 for D (7 bases). With 2 bases removed from V and 6 bases from J, the gap between germline ends came to 17 bases. This CDR3 spans 16 amino acids. CDR1 KGHSH and CDR2 LQKENI come from the germline V gene. This CDR3 is CASSPNWGGAGNEQFF. CDR3 DNA sequence: TGTGCCAGCTCACCAAACTGGGGGGGCGCGGGCAATGAGCAGTTCTTC.

V gene TRBV2 combines with J gene TRBJ1-1, with D possibly matching TRBD1 (5 bases). CDR3 length: 14 amino acids. Germline V gene lookup returns CDR1 SNHLY and CDR2 FYNNEI. V was clipped by 6 bases and J by 10 bases, with 21 bases between them. CDR3 sequence reads: CASRDRTSFYRAFF. For the CDR3, the DNA is TGTGCCAGCAGAGATAGGACATCCTTTTACAGAGCTTTCTTT.

This chain links TRBV14 with TRBJ2-7; 11 bases align to TRBD2. V shed 3 bases and J 2 bases; nucleotides not matched to a gene: 6. This CDR3 is 16 amino acids long. CDR1 is SGHDN, CDR2 FVKESK, per germline. CDR3 in DNA: TGTGCCAGCAGCCACCGAAGGACTAGCGGGCCCTACGAGCAGTACTTC. Its protein is CASSHRRTSGPYEQYF.

This clonotype came up a few times. This chain uses TRBV28 with TRBJ1-5; D perhaps matches TRBD1 (5 bases). Germline V gene lookup returns CDR1 MDHEN and CDR2 SYDVKM. The CDR3 extends over 14 amino acids. The V end was cut by 6 bases, the J end by 6 bases, with 15 bases between. DNA for the CDR3: TGTGCCAGCAGCCTCCCGGGGGATGGTCAGCCCCAGCATTTT. Its translation is CASSLPGDGQPQHF.

The rearrangement joins TRBV6-1 to TRBJ2-7, with unresolved D. CDR3 length: 11 residues. The germline CDR1 and CDR2 sequences are MNHNS and SASEGT. Trimming left V 5 bases short and J 5 bases short, with 7 bases between. The CDR3 here is CASSYGHEQYF. CDR3 sequence (DNA): TGTGCCAGCAGTTACGGACACGAGCAGTACTTC.

V and J are TRBV6-2 or TRBV6-3 and TRBJ2-7, with 12 bases aligning to TRBD2. The CDR3 consists of 18 residues. J lost 1 base, V lost 2 bases, and 9 bases had no gene match. Germline V gene data show CDR1 as MNHEY and CDR2 as SVGEGT. CDR3 sequence reads: CASSYPSGRAGGSYEQYF. CDR3 DNA sequence: TGTGCCAGCAGTTACCCTAGCGGGAGGGCCGGTGGGTCCTACGAGCAGTACTTC.

Concerning this clonotype itself: The junction does not match germline at one end; this may be a read error. The gene calls are TRBV5-1 and TRBJ2-7; D is ambiguous. Germline loops: CDR1 SGHRS, CDR2 YFSETQ. The CDR3 has 15 residues. This chain's CDR3 is CASSLDLRSSCEQYF. As DNA, the CDR3 is TGCGCCAGCAGCTTGGACTTGCGTAGCTCCTGCGAGCAGTACTTC.

This clonotype was recorded many times. The rearrangement uses TRBV11-3 and TRBJ2-1, with D unclear. The germline CDR1 and CDR2 sequences are SGHNT and YENEEA. The ends were cut back, 6 bases at V and 0 bases at J, with 9 bases in the middle. The CDR3 is 14 amino acids. In DNA, the CDR3 is TGTGCCAGCAGTATGAGGAGCTCCTACAATGAGCAGTTCTTC. Translation gives CASSMRSSYNEQFF.

This clonotype was observed a few times. The chain has TRBV19 and TRBJ1-5; TRBD1 is a possible D gene (5 bases). The CDR3 runs to 15 residues. The V gene lost 7 bases and the J gene lost 3 bases, with 16 bases spanning the gap. In germline, CDR1 is LNHDA, CDR2 SQIVND (reference sequence). The DNA of the CDR3 is TGTGCCAGTACCGTTGCGCAGGGCATCAATCAGCCCCAGCATTTT. Its protein product is CASTVAQGINQPQHF.

This clonotype has only a few counts. The genes are TRBV20-1 and TRBJ2-1; D is undetermined. Per germline, CDR1 DFQATT and CDR2 SNEGSKA (reference sequence). V gave up 7 bases and J gave up 5 bases, with 15 bases separating them. This CDR3 region has 13 residues. CDR3 coding DNA: TGCAGTGAGCACAGTAGCAGAAACAATGAGCAGTTCTTC. This translates into CSEHSSRNNEQFF.

The chain is built from TRBV7-9 and TRBJ2-2, with 7 bases identical to TRBD1. CDR3 length equals 15 residues. Germline V lookup: CDR1 SEHNR, CDR2 FQNEAQ (reference sequence). Unmatched junction bases numbered 4, after V lost 5 bases and J lost 1 base. This CDR3 is CASSPDRENTGELFF. The CDR3 nucleotides are TGTGCCAGCAGCCCCGACAGGGAGAACACCGGGGAGCTGTTTTTT.

The chain is built from TRBV30 and TRBJ2-6; D unclear. CDR3 length: 12 amino acids. Germline CDR1 GTSNPN, CDR2 SVGIG (reference sequence). V dropped 5 bases and J dropped 1 base, with 3 bases sitting between them. CDR3 in amino acids: CAWESGANVLTF. CDR3 DNA: TGTGCCTGGGAGTCTGGGGCCAACGTCCTGACTTTC.

The sample holds many counts of this clonotype. The CDR3 coding sequence is TGTGCTAGTGGTTTGGGGCTTGGGGACACTGAAGCTTTCTTT. Its translation: CASGLGLGDTEAFF. The chain has TRBV12-5 and TRBJ1-1; no reliable D call. The CDR3 is made up of 14 amino acids. Germline CDR1 reads LGHNT; CDR2 reads FRNRAP. V was shortened by 1 base and J by 3 bases, with 9 bases between the two germline ends.

This clonotype came up many times. CDR3 coding DNA: TGTGCCAGCAGCCTAAAGCCGACTGGCAGAAGTACGTTCTTC. The encoded protein is CASSLKPTGRSTFF. This sequence joins TRBV11-2 and TRBJ2-1; D is unresolved. There are 14 residues in the CDR3. In germline, CDR1 is SGHAT, CDR2 FQNNGV. Trimming removed 5 bases from V and 15 bases from J, with 23 bases in between.

This clonotype occurred a few times. In nucleotides, the CDR3 is TGTGCCAGCCGGCGGCAGGGAGGGAATACGCAGTATTTT. It codes for CASRRQGGNTQYF. The V and J genes are TRBV11-2 and TRBJ2-3, with 7 bases matching TRBD2. V dropped 8 bases and J dropped 7; count of bases not matched to a gene: 9. The CDR3 sequence is 13 residues long. Per germline, CDR1 SGHAT and CDR2 FQNNGV.

The sample holds a few counts of this clonotype. The V gene is TRBV11-2, the J gene TRBJ2-2; 8 bases are shared with TRBD1. The V and J ends lost 6 bases and 4 bases, in that order; junction bases with no gene match: 19. Germline CDR1 reads SGHAT; CDR2 reads FQNNGV. The CDR3 is made up of 19 amino acids. This CDR3 is CASRLISWDRPSGTGELFF. DNA for the CDR3: TGTGCCAGCAGACTTATTAGTTGGGACAGGCCCTCGGGCACCGGGGAGCTGTTTTTT.

This clonotype was picked up many times. This chain uses TRBV28 with TRBJ1-1; the D is unclear. V was cut by 5 bases and J by 4 bases, with 11 bases left in between. CDR1 is MDHEN, CDR2 SYDVKM, per germline. The CDR3 is 13 amino acids. The CDR3 loop reads CASSPLLSTEAFF. The CDR3 DNA is TGTGCCAGCAGTCCCCTCCTGAGCACTGAAGCTTTCTTT. Using reference TRBV28 and TRBJ1-1 for the parts outside the CDR3, the full variable domain is DVKVTQSSRYLVKRTGEKVFLECVQDMDHENMFWYRQDPGLGLRLIYFSYDVKMKEKGDIPEGYSVSREKKERFSLILESASTNQTSMYLCASSPLLSTEAFFGQGTRLTVV.

This clonotype has ten or more counts. V gene TRBV28 combines with J gene TRBJ2-7; 7 bases are shared with TRBD1. V shed 2 bases, J shed 5 bases, and the junction held 9 bases outside the gene matches. The CDR3 spans 15 residues. The germline V gene has CDR1 MDHEN and CDR2 SYDVKM. CDR3 nucleotide sequence: TGTGCCAGCAGTTTAGATGAGGGGGCGGTAGACGAGCAGTACTTC. Translating it yields CASSLDEGAVDEQYF.

The chain has TRBV20-1 and TRBJ2-7; D may be TRBD1 or TRBD2 (5 bases each). Germline loops: CDR1 DFQATT, CDR2 SNEGSKA (reference sequence). The CDR3 is 16 residues long. Trimming took off 0 bases at V and 6 bases at J, with 21 bases between the two ends. The DNA for the CDR3 is TGCAGTGCTAGAGATAGGGGCGGGCGCTCTCGAGTCGAGCAGTACTTC. Its translation is CSARDRGGRSRVEQYF.

This chain uses TRBV27 with TRBJ2-3; tentatively, D is TRBD1 (5 bases). The ends were cut back, 2 bases at V and 10 bases at J, with 13 bases in the middle. Germline-derived CDR1 and CDR2 are MNHEY and SMNVEV (reference sequence). The CDR3 loop spans 13 amino acids. The CDR3 DNA follows: TGTGCCAGCAGTTTAGGGTCAGGGAATGCGCAGTATTTT. It codes for CASSLGSGNAQYF.